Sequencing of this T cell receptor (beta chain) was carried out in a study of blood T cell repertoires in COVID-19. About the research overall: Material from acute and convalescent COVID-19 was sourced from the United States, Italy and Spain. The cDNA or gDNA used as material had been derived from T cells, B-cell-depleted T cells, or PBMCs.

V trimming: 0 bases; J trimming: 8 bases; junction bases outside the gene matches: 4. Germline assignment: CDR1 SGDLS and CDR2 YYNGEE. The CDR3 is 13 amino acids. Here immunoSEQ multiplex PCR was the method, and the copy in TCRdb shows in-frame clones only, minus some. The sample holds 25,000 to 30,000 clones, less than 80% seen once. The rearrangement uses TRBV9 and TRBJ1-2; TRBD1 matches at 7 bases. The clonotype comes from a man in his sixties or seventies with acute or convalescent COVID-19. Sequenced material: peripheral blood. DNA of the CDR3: TGTGCCAGCAGCGTAGAACAGGGGCTCGGCTACACCTTC. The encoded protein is CASSVEQGLGYTF.